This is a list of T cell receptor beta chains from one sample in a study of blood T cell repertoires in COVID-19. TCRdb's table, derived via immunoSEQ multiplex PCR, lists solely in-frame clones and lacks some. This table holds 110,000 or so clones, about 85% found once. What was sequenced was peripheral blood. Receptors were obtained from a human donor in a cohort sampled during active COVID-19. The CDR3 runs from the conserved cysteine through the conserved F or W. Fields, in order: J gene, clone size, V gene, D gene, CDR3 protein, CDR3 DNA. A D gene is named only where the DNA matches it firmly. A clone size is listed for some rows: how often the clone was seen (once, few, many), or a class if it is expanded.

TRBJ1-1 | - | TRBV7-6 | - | CASSLVAGELNTEAFF | TGTGCCAGCAGCTTAGTGGCAGGGGAGCTGAACACTGAAGCTTTCTTT
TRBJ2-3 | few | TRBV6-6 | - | CASSYSGVFYTDTQYF | TGTGCCAGCAGTTACTCTGGTGTATTCTACACAGATACGCAGTATTTT
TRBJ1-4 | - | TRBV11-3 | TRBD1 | CASSLETGSGEKLFF | TGTGCCAGCAGCTTAGAGACAGGGAGTGGTGAAAAACTGTTTTTT
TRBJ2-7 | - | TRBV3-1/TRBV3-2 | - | CASSQSEAYEQYF | TGTGCCAGCAGCCAGTCGGAGGCCTACGAGCAGTACTTC
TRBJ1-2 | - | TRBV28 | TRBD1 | CASSLPSDRASYGYTF | TGTGCCAGCAGTTTACCCTCGGACAGGGCCAGCTATGGCTACACCTTC
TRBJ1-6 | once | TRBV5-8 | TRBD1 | CASGLTGGSVDSPLHF | TGTGCCAGCGGGCTGACAGGGGGGAGTGTGGATTCACCCCTCCACTTT
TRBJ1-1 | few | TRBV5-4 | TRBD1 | CASSSRQGPNTEAFF | TGTGCCAGCAGCTCCCGACAGGGGCCGAACACTGAAGCTTTCTTT
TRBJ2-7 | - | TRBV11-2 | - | CASSLERARQYF | TGTGCCAGCAGCTTAGAGCGGGCCAGGCAGTACTTC
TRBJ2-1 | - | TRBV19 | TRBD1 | CASRSGTASDEQFF | TGTGCCAGTAGAAGTGGGACAGCCTCGGATGAGCAGTTCTTC
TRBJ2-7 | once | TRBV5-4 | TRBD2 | CASRSGTSGSLDEQYF | TGTGCCAGCAGATCCGGGACTAGCGGGAGTCTCGACGAGCAGTACTTC